The rows below give T cell receptor beta chains drawn from one sample of a study of T cell responses to AZD1222 COVID-19 vaccine. Method: immunoSEQ multiplex PCR; TCRdb's copy keeps in-frame clones and lacks some. The sample has about 97,000 clones; roughly 80% are singletons. The sample was peripheral blood, taken on day 0 of AZD1222 vaccination. These TCRs come from an adult in good health. CDR3s include the opening cysteine and the closing phenylalanine or tryptophan. The D gene is left open where the match is weak. Rows give clone size only sometimes, using once, few, many, or a class for an expanded clone.

TRBJ2-7 TRBD1 TRBV6-5 - CASSLTGQNYEQYF TGTGCCAGCAGTCTAACGGGACAGAACTACGAGCAGTACTTC
TRBJ2-7 TRBD1 TRBV6-5 - CASSYRRGKDEQYF TGTGCCAGCAGTTATCGCAGGGGGAAGGACGAGCAGTACTTC
TRBJ2-1 - TRBV7-2 once CASSRTGQKDNEQFF TGTGCCAGCAGCCGGACGGGACAAAAGGACAATGAGCAGTTCTTC
TRBJ1-2 TRBD1 TRBV5-6 - CASSRSGLGTGGYGYTF TGTGCCAGCAGCCGCTCTGGTCTAGGGACAGGGGGCTATGGCTACACCTTC
TRBJ1-2 TRBD1 TRBV2 - CATTGGPNYGYTF TGTGCAACTACAGGGGGGCCTAACTATGGCTACACCTTC
TRBJ1-1 - TRBV19 - CASGSLNTEAFF TGTGCCAGTGGCAGTTTGAACACTGAAGCTTTCTTT
TRBJ1-6 - TRBV3-1/TRBV3-2 - CASSQTAYNSPLHF TGTGCCAGCAGCCAGACAGCCTATAATTCACCCCTCCACTTT
TRBJ1-1 TRBD1 TRBV12-5 - CASGLTTGRNTEAFF TGTGCTAGTGGTTTGACGACAGGGAGGAACACTGAAGCTTTCTTT
TRBJ1-5 - TRBV25-1 - CASSDAAQGDQPQHF TGTGCCAGCAGTGATGCGGCGCAGGGCGATCAGCCCCAGCATTTT
TRBJ2-7 TRBD2 TRBV11-3 - CASSLRTSGYEQYF TGTGCCAGCAGCTTACGCACTAGCGGCTACGAGCAGTACTTC
TRBJ2-7 - TRBV5-8 once CASSSNTGYEQYF TGTGCCAGCAGCTCAAACACAGGTTACGAGCAGTACTTC
TRBJ1-1 - TRBV29-1 - CSVEVSVEAFF TGCAGCGTTGAGGTTTCGGTTGAAGCTTTCTTT
TRBJ1-2 TRBD1 TRBV6-1 - CASSETGGYGYTF TGTGCCAGCAGTGAAACAGGGGGCTATGGCTACACCTTC
TRBJ1-3 - TRBV4-3 - CASSQDSRAGTSSFTGNTIYF TGCGCCAGCAGCCAAGATTCCCGGGCAGGGACTTCTTCATTCACTGGAAACACCATATATTTT
TRBJ1-1 - TRBV27 - CAGHRQGNTEAFF TGTGCCGGACATCGGCAGGGAAACACTGAAGCTTTCTTT
TRBJ2-3 - TRBV6-2/TRBV6-3 - CASSYGGPPDTQYF TGTGCCAGCAGTTACGGGGGTCCGCCGGATACGCAGTATTTT
TRBJ1-2 TRBD1 TRBV4-3 - CASSQDRSGGLYGYTF TGCGCCAGCAGCCAAGATAGGTCAGGGGGTCTCTATGGCTACACCTTC
TRBJ1-1 - TRBV4-2 - CASSQPPGLTEAFF TGTGCCAGCAGCCAACCTCCGGGACTCACTGAAGCTTTCTTT
TRBJ2-7 TRBD2 TRBV4-1 once CASSQSPAGLYYEQYF TGCGCCAGCAGCCAAAGCCCAGCGGGGCTATATTACGAGCAGTACTTC
TRBJ1-5 TRBD1 TRBV19 - CASTPTGDQPQHF TGTGCCAGTACCCCGACAGGGGATCAGCCCCAGCATTTT
TRBJ1-2 TRBD1 TRBV2 - CASSATGDGYTF TGTGCCAGCAGTGCCACAGGGGATGGCTACACCTTC
TRBJ2-1 - TRBV5-6 - CASSHSRREYNEQFF TGTGCCAGCAGCCACAGTCGGCGGGAATACAATGAGCAGTTCTTC
TRBJ2-2 TRBD2 TRBV7-3 - CASSLEGPGAWTGAGDTGELFF TGTGCCAGCAGCCTGGAGGGACCCGGGGCCTGGACTGGGGCGGGGGACACCGGGGAGCTGTTTTTT
TRBJ1-1 - TRBV6-5 - CASRGVGDTEAFF TGTGCCAGCAGGGGTGTTGGAGACACTGAAGCTTTCTTT
TRBJ2-7 TRBD1 TRBV29-1 - CSVTNGQGAYEQYF TGCAGCGTTACGAACGGACAGGGAGCCTACGAGCAGTACTTC
TRBJ2-6 - TRBV7-9 - CASSSWGTGANVLTF TGTGCCAGCAGCTCTTGGGGGACTGGGGCCAACGTCCTGACTTTC
TRBJ2-4 TRBD1 TRBV7-3 few CASSSSSDRAENIQYF TGTGCCAGCAGCTCCTCCTCTGACAGGGCTGAAAACATTCAGTACTTC
TRBJ2-2 - TRBV5-1 - CASSVPTGMAGELFF TGCGCCAGCAGCGTACCAACAGGGATGGCCGGGGAGCTGTTTTTT
TRBJ2-5 - TRBV29-1 - CSTQRGSETQYF TGCAGCACCCAAAGGGGATCGGAGACCCAGTACTTC